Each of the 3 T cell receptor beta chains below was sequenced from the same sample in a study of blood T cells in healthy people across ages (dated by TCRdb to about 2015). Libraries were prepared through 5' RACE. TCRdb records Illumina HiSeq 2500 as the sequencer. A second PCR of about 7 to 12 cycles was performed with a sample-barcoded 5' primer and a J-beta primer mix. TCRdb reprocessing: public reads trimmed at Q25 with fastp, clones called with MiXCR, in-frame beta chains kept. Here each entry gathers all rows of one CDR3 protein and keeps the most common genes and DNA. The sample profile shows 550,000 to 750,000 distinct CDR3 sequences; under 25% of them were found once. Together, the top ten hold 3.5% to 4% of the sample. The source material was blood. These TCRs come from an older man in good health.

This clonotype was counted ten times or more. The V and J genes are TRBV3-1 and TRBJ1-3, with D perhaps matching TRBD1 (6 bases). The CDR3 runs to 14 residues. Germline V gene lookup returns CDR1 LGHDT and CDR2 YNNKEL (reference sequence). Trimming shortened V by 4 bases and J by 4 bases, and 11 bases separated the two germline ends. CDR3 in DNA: TGTGCCAGCAGCCCCCGGACAGCCGGAAACACCATATATTTT. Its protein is CASSPRTAGNTIYF.

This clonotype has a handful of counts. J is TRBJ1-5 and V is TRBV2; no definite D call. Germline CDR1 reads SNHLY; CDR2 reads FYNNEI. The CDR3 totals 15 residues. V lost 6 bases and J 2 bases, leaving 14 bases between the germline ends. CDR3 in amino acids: CASSAPGYGNQPQHF. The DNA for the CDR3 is TGTGCCAGCAGCGCCCCCGGGTATGGCAATCAGCCCCAGCATTTT. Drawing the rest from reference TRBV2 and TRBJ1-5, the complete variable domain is EPEVTQTPSHQVTQMGQEVILRCVPISNHLYFYWYRQILGQKVEFLVSFYNNEISEKSEIFDDQFSVERPDGSNFTLKIRSTKLEDSAMYFCASSAPGYGNQPQHFGDGTRLSIL.

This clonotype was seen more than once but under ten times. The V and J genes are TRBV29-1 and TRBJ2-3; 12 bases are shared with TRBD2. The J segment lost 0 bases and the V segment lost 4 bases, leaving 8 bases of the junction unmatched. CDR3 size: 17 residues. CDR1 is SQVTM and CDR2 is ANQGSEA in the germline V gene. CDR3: CSVGASGRETSTDTQYF. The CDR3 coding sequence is TGCAGCGTTGGGGCTAGCGGGAGGGAAACTAGCACAGATACGCAGTATTTT.